This T cell receptor (beta chain) was sequenced during a study of glioma-infiltrating T cells after dendritic cell vaccination (dated by TCRdb to the mid-2010s). As for the study more broadly: Of the approximately 15 glioblastoma patients in the cohort, all drawn from Phase I and II dendritic cell vaccination trials, 9 were newly diagnosed and 6 had recurrent disease. Each patient got three intradermal injections of the dendritic cell vaccine, spaced at biweekly intervals, in the arm below the axilla. TCR sequencing metrics, including TIL content and tumor-blood repertoire overlap, were correlated with survival after dendritic cell vaccination. The vaccine consisted of monocyte-derived dendritic cells cultured less than 9 days with IL-4 and GM-CSF, then pulsed overnight with autologous tumor lysate. Tumor-infiltrating lymphocyte content was quantified and tumor and blood repertoires were compared in dendritic cell-vaccinated glioblastoma patients by deep sequencing of TCR beta CDR3 regions. Between 2003 and 2012, patients were given autologous tumor lysate-pulsed dendritic cell vaccination.

Using the immunoSEQ assay, TCRB CDR3 regions were amplified from 1.5 to 2 micrograms of genomic DNA, or from all available DNA when less than that was on hand. The multiplex PCR relied on 60 forward primers for TCR V beta segments and 13 reverse primers for J beta segments. To estimate the number of reads per starting template, synthetic control templates were added to each sample at limiting dilution. The Illumina HiSeq System generated 87 bp sequencing reads. On the authors' methods: PCR and sequencing errors were removed by a nearest neighbor algorithm that merged closely related sequences. TCR overlap was measured as the percentage of unique tumor TCR beta sequences that were also present in the peripheral blood of the same patient. TCRdb mirrors the immuneACCESS table, restricted to in-frame sequences. Some clones are absent from its copies; in checked studies, under half trace to an unresolved V gene, and the reason for the others is unknown. That table is the source of V, J and clone size, and D and trimming were worked out from the DNA. The sample table lists about 65,000 clones, roughly 86% of them with a count of one. Of the sample, around a tenth is held by the ten largest clones.

Broad study findings and their caveats: After dendritic cell vaccination, a higher estimated pretreatment TIL content predicted longer time to progression and longer overall survival. The TCR overlap response model with three groups was called speculative and said to need prospective validation. The cohort was small and heterogeneous, only a few patients had full blood and tumor sets, and even fewer had initial-recurrent tumor pairs. TCR clonality showed no direct relationship with survival, which suggests that a diverse polyclonal response may be important.

From the cysteine up to the phenylalanine, the CDR3 has a length of 13 residues. Only the CDR3 portion is preserved as DNA: 39 bases, with reading frame beginning at the first base. V sheds 0 bases and J sheds 2 bases, leaving 5 bases between their ends. Via the germline V gene, CDR1 is SGHDT and CDR2 YYEEEE. A remark on this clone: There is no known antigen for this receptor. Qualities for individual bases were not recorded, and no much larger clone is one base off.

This sample's time point label indicates: after dendritic cell vaccination, including at tumor progression/relapse. Patients were selected on the basis of adequate residual fresh-frozen tumor tissue and more than two years of available survival data. None of the glioblastoma patients carried an isocitrate dehydrogenase mutation, although molecular status otherwise varied. PBMC collection took place before vaccination, two weeks after the third vaccination, and at tumor progression if progression occurred. Genomic DNA was extracted with the Qiagen DNeasy Blood extraction Kit. This specimen was blood, taken after dendritic cell vaccination. The receptor was derived from a human donor with glioblastoma. The chain couples TRBV5-6 to TRBJ2-5, with the D gene not confidently named. CDR3 loop: CASSLVQQETQYF. DNA sequence: TGTGCCAGCAGCTTGGTTCAGCAAGAGACCCAGTACTTC.